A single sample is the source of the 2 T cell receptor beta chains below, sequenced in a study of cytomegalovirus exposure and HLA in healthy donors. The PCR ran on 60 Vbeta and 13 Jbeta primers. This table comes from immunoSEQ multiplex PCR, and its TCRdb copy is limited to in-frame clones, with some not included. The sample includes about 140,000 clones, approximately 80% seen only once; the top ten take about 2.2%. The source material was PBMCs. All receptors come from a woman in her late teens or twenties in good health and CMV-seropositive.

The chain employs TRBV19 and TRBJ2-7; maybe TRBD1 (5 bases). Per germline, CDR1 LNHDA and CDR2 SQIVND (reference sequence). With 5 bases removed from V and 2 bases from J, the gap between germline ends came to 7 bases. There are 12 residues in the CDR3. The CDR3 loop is CASSGRAYEQYF. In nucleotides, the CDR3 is TGTGCCAGTAGTGGCAGGGCCTACGAGCAGTACTTC.

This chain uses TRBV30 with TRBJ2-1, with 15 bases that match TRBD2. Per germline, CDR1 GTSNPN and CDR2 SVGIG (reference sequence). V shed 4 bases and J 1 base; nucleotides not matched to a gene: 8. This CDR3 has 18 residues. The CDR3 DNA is TGTGCCTGGACCTCCGGGACTAGCGGGGGGTCGTCCTACAATGAGCAGTTCTTC. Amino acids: CAWTSGTSGGSSYNEQFF.